This TCR beta chain comes out of a study of cytomegalovirus exposure and HLA in healthy donors. Losses at the gene ends were 4 bases for V and 2 bases for J; bases not matched to a gene: 3. The germline CDR1 and CDR2 sequences are SGHKS and YYEKEE (reference sequence). The CDR3 spans 15 residues. Primers for the PCR totalled 60 Vbeta and 13 Jbeta. Assay: immunoSEQ multiplex PCR; the TCRdb copy retains only in-frame clones and omits some. The sample contains roughly 78,000 clones, over 55% of which appear only once. This chain connects TRBV5-5 to TRBJ2-7; 13 bases match TRBD2. The TCR comes from a man younger than 45 in good health and CMV-seropositive. The sample was PBMCs. CDR3 region: CASSTGLAGTYEQYF. CDR3 coding DNA: TGTGCCAGCAGCACGGGACTAGCGGGGACCTACGAGCAGTACTTC.